The sequence of this TCR beta chain was determined in a study of CD8 T cells in ankylosing spondylitis. Study-wide findings and caveats: It appeared that ankylosing spondylitis blood was characterized by a TCR beta motif of several highly homologous variants. Some of the motif variants had earlier been found in reactive arthritis patients' fluid and blood.

MiXCR, applied by TCRdb to the 5' RACE reads, yields one record per CDR3 protein. This sample has about 750,000 distinct CDR3 sequences; around 20% occur once, and the top ten carry 19%. Trimming took off 5 bases at V and 1 base at J, with 17 bases between the two ends. The CDR3 is 16 residues long. In germline, CDR1 is SGHAT, CDR2 FQNNGV. Of note for this clonotype: Its antigen is not identified.

This sequence originates from a male donor with ankylosing spondylitis. The chain employs TRBV11-2 and TRBJ2-5; D perhaps matches TRBD1 (6 bases). The material sequenced was blood, either unsorted or a sorted T cell fraction (not recorded which). This CDR3 reads CASSPGTNLGQETQYF. The CDR3 DNA sequence: TGTGCCAGCAGCCCAGGGACAAATTTAGGCCAAGAGACCCAGTACTTC. The full variable domain, rest sourced from reference TRBV11-2 and TRBJ2-5, is EAGVAQSPRYKIIEKRQSVAFWCNPISGHATLYWYQQILGQGPKLLIQFQNNGVVDDSQLPKDRFSAERLKGVDSTLKIQPAKLEDSAVYLCASSPGTNLGQETQYFGPGTRLLVL.